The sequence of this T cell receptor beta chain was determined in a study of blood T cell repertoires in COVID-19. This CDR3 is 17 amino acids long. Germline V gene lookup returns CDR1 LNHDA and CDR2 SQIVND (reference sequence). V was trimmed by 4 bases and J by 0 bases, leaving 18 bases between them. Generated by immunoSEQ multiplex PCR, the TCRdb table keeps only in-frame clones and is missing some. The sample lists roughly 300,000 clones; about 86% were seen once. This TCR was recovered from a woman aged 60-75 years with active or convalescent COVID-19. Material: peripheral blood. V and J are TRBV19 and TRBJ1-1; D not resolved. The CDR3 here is CASSTPPGGGMNTEAFF. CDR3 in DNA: TGTGCCAGTAGTACTCCTCCGGGCGGAGGAATGAACACTGAAGCTTTCTTT.